This T cell receptor (beta chain) stems from a study of identical twins. Whole-study findings and limits: Donors were not followed over many years; analysis was cross-sectional.

With template switching, a universal primer site was added, and the cDNA carried unique molecular identifiers. TCRdb processed the 5' RACE reads anew with MiXCR; each CDR3 protein has one entry. The repertoire includes a few hundred thousand distinct CDR3 sequences, roughly 8.7% of them detected once, and less than 4% sits in the top ten. This clonotype came up many times. Antigen unknown. This CDR3 comprises 14 residues. The germline V and J ends were trimmed by 8 bases and 0 bases, with 13 bases remaining between them. Another study also made use of these data, one on yellow fever vaccine responses in identical twins.

The rearrangement links TRBV12-3 or TRBV12-4 to TRBJ2-5, with D tentatively TRBD2 (6 bases). What was sequenced was CD8+ T cells sorted from blood. The clonotype comes from a woman between 18 and 29 years old in good health. In nucleotides, the CDR3 is TGTGCCAGCTCGGGGTTAGCGGACCAAGAGACCCAGTACTTC. This codes for CASSGLADQETQYF.